The 19 T cell receptor beta chains below were found in one sample sequenced in a study of CD4 T cells in relation to SARS-CoV-2 and coronaviruses. Before the COVID-19 pandemic, during about 2010-2018, CD4+ T cells were taken from unexposed donors. After ten to eleven days of culture, CD4+ T cells were isolated. These receptors' antigens are unknown. Method: immunoSEQ multiplex PCR; TCRdb's copy keeps in-frame clones and lacks some. The table lists 18,000 or so clones, about 72% of them singletons. The sample comprised CD4+ T cells from PBMCs, cultured in vitro. The receptors shown here come from a human donor in good health.

This chain uses TRBV12-3 or TRBV12-4 with TRBJ2-1, with D maybe TRBD2 (5 bases). V was clipped by 7 bases and J by 3 bases, with 10 bases between them. This CDR3 has 13 amino acids. The chain's CDR3 is CASIPGSYNEQFF. CDR3 bases: TGTGCCAGCATCCCTGGGAGCTACAATGAGCAGTTCTTC.

This chain links TRBV18 with TRBJ1-2, with 7 positions matching TRBD1. Germline assignment: CDR1 KGHSH and CDR2 LQKENI. V lost 0 bases, J lost 8 bases, and 6 bases stayed unmatched. The CDR3 is made up of 14 amino acids. The CDR3: CASSPPPQGGGYTF. CDR3 in DNA: TGTGCCAGCTCACCACCTCCCCAGGGGGGCGGCTACACCTTC.

The CDR3 bases are TGTGCCAGCAGCACCCGAACCAGGGACACTGAAGCTTTCTTT. It yields the protein CASSTRTRDTEAFF. J is TRBJ1-1 and V is TRBV11-2; possible D gene TRBD1, 5 bases. The V end was cut by 5 bases, the J end by 3 bases, with 13 bases between. Per the germline V gene, CDR1 is SGHAT and CDR2 is FQNNGV. The CDR3 loop spans 14 amino acids.

The V and J genes are TRBV28 and TRBJ2-7; TRBD2 is a possible D gene (6 bases). Germline-derived CDR1 and CDR2 are MDHEN and SYDVKM. There are 12 residues in the CDR3. The V end lost 7 bases, the J end lost 9 bases, and 16 bases lay between the germline ends. The CDR3: CASNAGRETQYF. For the CDR3, the DNA is TGTGCCAGCAATGCCGGGAGAGAAACGCAGTACTTC. The variable domain in full, completed from reference TRBV28 and TRBJ2-7, reads DVKVTQSSRYLVKRTGEKVFLECVQDMDHENMFWYRQDPGLGLRLIYFSYDVKMKEKGDIPEGYSVSREKKERFSLILESASTNQTSMYLCASNAGRETQYFGPGTRLTVT.

The chain carries TRBV19 and TRBJ2-1; no firm D call. Trimming removed 3 bases at V and 0 bases at J, with 9 bases between. Looked up from germline, CDR1 is LNHDA and CDR2 is SQIVND (reference sequence). The CDR3 is 15 residues long. In DNA form, the CDR3 reads TGTGCCAGTAGTATTGGGCAAAACTCCTACAATGAGCAGTTCTTC. It encodes CASSIGQNSYNEQFF.

In this sample, this clone turned up once. This chain uses TRBV19 with TRBJ2-5; 7 bases are shared with TRBD2. V shed 11 bases, J shed 5 bases, and the junction held 14 bases outside the gene matches. This CDR3 region has 14 residues. CDR1 and CDR2 from the germline V gene are LNHDA and SQIVND (reference sequence). The CDR3 nucleotides are TGTGCCGCCGGGGAGGGAGGAGTACGGGAGACCCAGTACTTC. Its protein is CAAGEGGVRETQYF.

CDR3 residues: CASSPRRGIYEQYF. CDR3 coding DNA: TGTGCCAGCAGTCCGCGCCGGGGGATCTACGAGCAGTACTTC. The chain links TRBV6-5 to TRBJ2-7, with D perhaps TRBD2 (6 bases). Germline assignment: CDR1 MNHEY and CDR2 SVGAGI. This CDR3 is built from 14 residues. Between the trimmed V and J ends, which lost 5 bases and 3 bases, there was a span of 14 bases.

The rearrangement joins TRBV5-6 to TRBJ1-4; D not resolved. This CDR3 has 14 residues. Germline-derived CDR1 and CDR2 are SGHDT and YYEEEE. Trimming stripped 1 base from V and 10 bases from J, with 14 bases between. The CDR3: CASSLLVGSGKLFF. The CDR3 nucleotides are TGTGCCAGCAGCTTGTTGGTAGGGTCCGGAAAACTGTTTTTT.

The CDR3 here is CAWRSWTAYNEQFF. The DNA for the CDR3 is TGTGCCTGGAGAAGCTGGACAGCCTACAATGAGCAGTTCTTC. V gene TRBV30 combines with J gene TRBJ2-1; TRBD1 is a possible D gene (6 bases). The germline CDR1 and CDR2 sequences are GTSNPN and SVGIG (reference sequence). This CDR3 region has 14 residues. V dropped 3 bases and J dropped 2 bases, with 11 bases sitting between them.

V is TRBV6-1 and J is TRBJ1-3; D is unclear. In germline, CDR1 is MNHNS, CDR2 SASEGT. Trimming took off 0 bases at V and 1 base at J, with 4 bases between the two ends. CDR3 size: 14 residues. CDR3: CASSEAGSGNTIYF. The DNA for the CDR3 is TGTGCCAGCAGTGAAGCGGGATCTGGAAACACCATATATTTT.

This clone has just one count. The rearrangement uses TRBV6-5 and TRBJ2-7, with D tentatively TRBD1 (5 bases). The CDR3 covers 15 residues. V was clipped by 9 bases and J by 4 bases, with 22 bases between them. Germline values: CDR1 MNHEY, CDR2 SVGAGI. Written as DNA, the CDR3 is TGTGCCAGGGGCAGGGTGACCCTTCATCAATACGAGCAGTACTTC. It translates to CARGRVTLHQYEQYF.

The rearrangement links TRBV7-6 to TRBJ2-6; TRBD1 or TRBD2 may be the D gene (5 bases each). This CDR3 comprises 16 residues. The germline V and J ends were trimmed by 4 bases and 4 bases, with 14 bases remaining between them. From germline, CDR1 is SGHVS and CDR2 FNYEAQ. In DNA form, the CDR3 reads TGTGCCAGCAGCTACGTGGGGCCGGGGGGGGCCAACGTCCTGACTTTC. It codes for CASSYVGPGGANVLTF.

This chain uses TRBV5-1 with TRBJ2-1, with 10 bases lining up with TRBD2. Germline V CDR1 and CDR2: SGHRS, YFSETQ. J was trimmed by 7 bases and V by 4 bases; bases with no gene match: 11. The CDR3 sequence is 16 residues long. CDR3 amino acids: CASSLAPSGSVNEQFF. Written as DNA, the CDR3 is TGCGCCAGCAGCCTTGCCCCTAGCGGGAGTGTAAATGAGCAGTTCTTC.

The chain couples TRBV12-3 or TRBV12-4 to TRBJ2-7; TRBD2 matches 7 bases. The J segment lost 0 bases and the V segment lost 9 bases, leaving 5 bases of the junction unmatched. The CDR3 consists of 13 residues. CDR3 coding DNA: TGTGCCAGTATGACTAGCAGCTCCTACGAGCAGTACTTC. Translated, it gives CASMTSSSYEQYF.

This clone was seen only a few times. The chain uses TRBV19 and TRBJ1-1, with a possible D match to TRBD1 (5 bases). Trimming removed 3 bases at V and 2 bases at J, with 13 bases between. The CDR3 contains 15 residues. Looked up from germline, CDR1 is LNHDA and CDR2 is SQIVND (reference sequence). The CDR3 nucleotides read TGTGCCAGTAGTATCTTGGGGGGGGACAACACTGAAGCTTTCTTT. Translated: CASSILGGDNTEAFF. Full variable domain (outside the CDR3, taken from reference TRBV19 and TRBJ1-1): DGGITQSPKYLFRKEGQNVTLSCEQNLNHDAMYWYRQDPGQGLRLIYYSQIVNDFQKGDIAEGYSVSREKKESFPLTVTSAQKNPTAFYLCASSILGGDNTEAFFGQGTRLTVV.

The chain joins TRBV4-2 to TRBJ1-4; unclear D gene. This CDR3 spans 17 amino acids. The germline V gene has CDR1 LGHNA and CDR2 YNFKEQ. Trimming removed 0 bases from V and 5 bases from J, with 16 bases in between. CDR3 in amino acids: CASSQEAGLRRNEKLFF. The CDR3 coding sequence is TGTGCCAGCAGCCAAGAGGCGGGATTGAGGCGGAATGAAAAACTGTTTTTT.

This chain connects TRBV5-5 to TRBJ1-4; D is ambiguous. This CDR3 region has 14 residues. V lost 0 bases and J 4 bases, leaving 7 bases between the germline ends. Germline V gene sequence: CDR1 SGHKS, CDR2 YYEKEE (reference sequence). As DNA, the CDR3 is TGTGCCAGCAGCTTGGCAGGAAATAATGAAAAACTGTTTTTT. Its translation is CASSLAGNNEKLFF.

The rearrangement links TRBV4-1 to TRBJ2-5, with 12 bases lining up with TRBD1. The length of the CDR3 is 19 residues. The V and J ends lost 6 bases and 2 bases, in that order; junction bases with no gene match: 16. The germline V gene encodes CDR1 MGHRA and CDR2 YSYEKL. The CDR3 is CASSPGAGTGGSGQETQYF. The CDR3 nucleotides are TGCGCCAGCAGTCCAGGCGCCGGGACAGGGGGCAGCGGACAAGAGACCCAGTACTTC.

This clone appeared once. The chain couples TRBV5-1 to TRBJ2-3; no clear D gene. The V gene lost 1 base and the J gene lost 4 bases, with 4 bases spanning the gap. CDR3 length: 12 amino acids. The germline V gene encodes CDR1 SGHRS and CDR2 YFSETQ. The CDR3: CASSLSADTQYF. The CDR3 DNA is TGCGCCAGCAGCTTGTCCGCAGATACGCAGTATTTT.